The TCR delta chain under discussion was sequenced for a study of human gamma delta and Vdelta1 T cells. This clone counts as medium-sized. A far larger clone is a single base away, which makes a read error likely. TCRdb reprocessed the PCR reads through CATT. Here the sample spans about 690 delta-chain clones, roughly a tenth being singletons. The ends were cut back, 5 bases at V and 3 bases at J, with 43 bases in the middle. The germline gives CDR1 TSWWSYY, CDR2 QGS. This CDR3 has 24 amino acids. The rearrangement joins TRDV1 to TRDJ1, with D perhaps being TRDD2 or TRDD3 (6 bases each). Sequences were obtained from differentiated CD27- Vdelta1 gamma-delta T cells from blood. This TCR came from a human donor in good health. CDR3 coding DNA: TGTGCTCTTGGGCAACCGAAACGCCGATCCTACCTTAAACTGGGCCGTTTTGGGGCCGATAAACTCATCTTT. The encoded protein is CALGQPKRRSYLKLGRFGADKLIF.